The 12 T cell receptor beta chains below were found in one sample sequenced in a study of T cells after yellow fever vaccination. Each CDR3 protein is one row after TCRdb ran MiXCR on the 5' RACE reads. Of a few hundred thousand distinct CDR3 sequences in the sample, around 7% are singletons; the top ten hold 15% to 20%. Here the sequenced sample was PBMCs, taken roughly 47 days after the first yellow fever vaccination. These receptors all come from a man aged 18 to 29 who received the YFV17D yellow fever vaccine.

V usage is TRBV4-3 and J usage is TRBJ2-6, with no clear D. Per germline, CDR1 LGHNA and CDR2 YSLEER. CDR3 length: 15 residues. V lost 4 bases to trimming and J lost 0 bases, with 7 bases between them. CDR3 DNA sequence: TGCGCCAGCAGCCCTTTTCGCTCTGGGGCCAACGTCCTGACTTTC. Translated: CASSPFRSGANVLTF.

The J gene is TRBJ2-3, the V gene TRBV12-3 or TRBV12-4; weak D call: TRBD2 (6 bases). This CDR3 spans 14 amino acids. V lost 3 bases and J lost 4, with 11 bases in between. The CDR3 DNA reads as TGTGCCAGCAGTTTCAACGGGGAGGCAGATACGCAGTATTTT. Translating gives CASSFNGEADTQYF.

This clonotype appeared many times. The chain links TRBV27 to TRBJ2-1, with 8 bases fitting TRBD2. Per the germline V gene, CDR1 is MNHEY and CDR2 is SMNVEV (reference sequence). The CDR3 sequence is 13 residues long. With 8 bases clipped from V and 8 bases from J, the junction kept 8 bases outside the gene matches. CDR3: CASSLGAGDEQFF. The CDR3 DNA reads TGTGCCAGCTCCCTGGGAGCGGGGGATGAGCAGTTCTTC.

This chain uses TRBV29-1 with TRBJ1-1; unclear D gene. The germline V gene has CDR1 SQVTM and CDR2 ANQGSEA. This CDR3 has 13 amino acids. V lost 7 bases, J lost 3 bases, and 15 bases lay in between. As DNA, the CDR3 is TGCAGCGCGGCAGCTTCGGTGGACACTGAAGCTTTCTTT. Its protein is CSAAASVDTEAFF. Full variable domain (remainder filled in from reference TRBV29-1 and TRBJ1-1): SAVISQKPSRDICQRGTSLTIQCQVDSQVTMMFWYRQQPGQSLTLIATANQGSEATYESGFVIDKFPISRPNLTFSTLTVSNMSPEDSSIYLCSAAASVDTEAFFGQGTRLTVV.

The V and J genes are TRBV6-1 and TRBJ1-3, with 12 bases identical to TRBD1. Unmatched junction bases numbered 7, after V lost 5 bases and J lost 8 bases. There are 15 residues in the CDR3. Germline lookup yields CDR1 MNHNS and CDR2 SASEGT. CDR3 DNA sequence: TGTGCCAGCAGTACGGCCGGGACAGGGGGCGACACCATATATTTT. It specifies CASSTAGTGGDTIYF.

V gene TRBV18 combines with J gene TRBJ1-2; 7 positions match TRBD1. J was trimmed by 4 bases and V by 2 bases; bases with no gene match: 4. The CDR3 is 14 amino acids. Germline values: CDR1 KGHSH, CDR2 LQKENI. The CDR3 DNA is TGTGCCAGCTCACCAACGGGACAGACCTATGGCTACACCTTC. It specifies CASSPTGQTYGYTF.

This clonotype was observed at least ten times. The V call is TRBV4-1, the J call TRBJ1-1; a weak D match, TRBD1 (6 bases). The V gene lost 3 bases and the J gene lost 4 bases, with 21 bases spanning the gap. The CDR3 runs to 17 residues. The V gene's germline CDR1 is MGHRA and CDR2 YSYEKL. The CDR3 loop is CASSHYLPRGRGTEAFF. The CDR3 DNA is TGCGCCAGCAGCCACTACCTGCCCAGGGGTAGGGGCACTGAAGCTTTCTTT.

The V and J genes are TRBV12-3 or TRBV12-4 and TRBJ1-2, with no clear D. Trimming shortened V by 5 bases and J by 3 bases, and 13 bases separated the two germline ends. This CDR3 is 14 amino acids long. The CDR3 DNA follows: TGTGCCAGCAGTGACCGGGATCAGCACTATGGCTACACCTTC. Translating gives CASSDRDQHYGYTF.

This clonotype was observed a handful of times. In DNA, the CDR3 is TGTGCCAGCAGCTCCGGACCGGCTAAGGATACGCAGTATTTT. Protein product: CASSSGPAKDTQYF. V is TRBV7-2 and J is TRBJ2-3; D unresolved. The CDR3 sequence is 14 residues long. CDR1 SGHTA and CDR2 FQGNSA come from the germline V gene. The V and J ends lost 4 bases and 6 bases respectively, with 14 bases between them.

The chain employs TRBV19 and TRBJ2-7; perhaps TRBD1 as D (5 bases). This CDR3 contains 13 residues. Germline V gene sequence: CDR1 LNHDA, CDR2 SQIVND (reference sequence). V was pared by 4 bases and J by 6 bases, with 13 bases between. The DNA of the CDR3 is TGTGCCAGTAGTAGAGACAGTTTCTCCGAGCAGTACGTC. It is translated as CASSRDSFSEQYV.

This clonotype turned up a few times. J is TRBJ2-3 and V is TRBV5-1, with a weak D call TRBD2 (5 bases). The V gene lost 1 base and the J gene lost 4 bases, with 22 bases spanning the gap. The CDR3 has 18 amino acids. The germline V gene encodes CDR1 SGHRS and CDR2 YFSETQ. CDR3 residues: CASSLWGLRKLGADTQYF. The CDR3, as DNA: TGCGCCAGCAGCTTGTGGGGTCTCCGTAAGTTGGGAGCAGATACGCAGTATTTT.

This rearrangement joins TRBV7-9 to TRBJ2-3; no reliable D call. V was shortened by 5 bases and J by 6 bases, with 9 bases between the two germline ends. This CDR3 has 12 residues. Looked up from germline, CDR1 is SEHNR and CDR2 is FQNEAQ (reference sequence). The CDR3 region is CASSAGRDTQYF. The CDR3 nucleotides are TGTGCCAGCAGCGCAGGCCGGGATACGCAGTATTTT.